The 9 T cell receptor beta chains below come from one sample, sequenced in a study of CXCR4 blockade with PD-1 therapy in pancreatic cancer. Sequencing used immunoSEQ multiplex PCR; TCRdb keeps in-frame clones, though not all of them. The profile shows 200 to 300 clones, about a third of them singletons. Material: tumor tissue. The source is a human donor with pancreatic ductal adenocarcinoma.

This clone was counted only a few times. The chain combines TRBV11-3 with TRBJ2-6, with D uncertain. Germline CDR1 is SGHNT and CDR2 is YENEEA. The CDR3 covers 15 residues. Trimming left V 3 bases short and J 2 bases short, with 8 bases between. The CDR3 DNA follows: TGTGCCAGCAGCTTGGCTGGGGCTGGGGCCAACGTCCTGACTTTC. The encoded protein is CASSLAGAGANVLTF. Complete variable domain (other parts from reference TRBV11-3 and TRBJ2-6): EAGVVQSPRYKIIEKKQPVAFWCNPISGHNTLYWYLQNLGQGPELLIRYENEEAVDDSQLPKDRFSAERLKGVDSTLKIQPAELGDSAVYLCASSLAGAGANVLTFGAGSRLTVL.

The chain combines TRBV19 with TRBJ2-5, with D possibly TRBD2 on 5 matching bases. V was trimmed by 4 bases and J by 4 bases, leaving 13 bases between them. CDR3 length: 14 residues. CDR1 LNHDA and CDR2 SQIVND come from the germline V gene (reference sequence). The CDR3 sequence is CASSSFSAPETQYF. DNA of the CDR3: TGTGCCAGTAGTAGTTTTAGCGCACCAGAGACCCAGTACTTC.

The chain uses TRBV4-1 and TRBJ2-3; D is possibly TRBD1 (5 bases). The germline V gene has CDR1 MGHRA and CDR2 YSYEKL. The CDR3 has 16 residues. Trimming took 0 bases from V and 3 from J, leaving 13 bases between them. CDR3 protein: CASSQEGAKVTDTQYF. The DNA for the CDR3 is TGCGCCAGCAGCCAAGAAGGGGCCAAGGTAACAGATACGCAGTATTTT.

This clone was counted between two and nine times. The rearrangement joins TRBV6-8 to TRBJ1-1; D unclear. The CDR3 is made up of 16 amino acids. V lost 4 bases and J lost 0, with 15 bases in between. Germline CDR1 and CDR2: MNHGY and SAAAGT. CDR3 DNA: TGTGCCAGCAGTTCAGTTGCCAGAACTATGAACACTGAAGCTTTCTTT. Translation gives CASSSVARTMNTEAFF.

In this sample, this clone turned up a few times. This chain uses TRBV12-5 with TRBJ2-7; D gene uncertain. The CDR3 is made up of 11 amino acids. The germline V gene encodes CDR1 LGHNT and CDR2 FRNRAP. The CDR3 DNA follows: TGTGCCAGCGCCCTGTTCCACGAGCAGTACTTC. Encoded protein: CASALFHEQYF.

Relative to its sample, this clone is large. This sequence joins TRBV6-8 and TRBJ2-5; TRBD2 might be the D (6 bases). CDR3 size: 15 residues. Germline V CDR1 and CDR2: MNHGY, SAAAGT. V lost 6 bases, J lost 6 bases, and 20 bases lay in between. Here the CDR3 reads CASSLGTAGGQTQYF. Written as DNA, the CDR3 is TGTGCCAGCAGCCTCGGGACGGCCGGAGGGCAGACCCAGTACTTC.

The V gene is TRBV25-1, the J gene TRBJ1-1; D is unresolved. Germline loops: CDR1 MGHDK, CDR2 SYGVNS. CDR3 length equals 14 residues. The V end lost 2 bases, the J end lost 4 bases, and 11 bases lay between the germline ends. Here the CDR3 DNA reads TGTGCCAGCAGTGAAACGGGAGGCGGCACTGAAGCTTTCTTT. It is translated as CASSETGGGTEAFF.

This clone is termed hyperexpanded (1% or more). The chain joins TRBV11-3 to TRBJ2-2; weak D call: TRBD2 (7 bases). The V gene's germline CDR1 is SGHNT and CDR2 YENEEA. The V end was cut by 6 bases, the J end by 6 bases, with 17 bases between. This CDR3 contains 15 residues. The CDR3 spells CASSPRERTAGELFF. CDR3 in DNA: TGTGCCAGCAGTCCGCGGGAGAGGACAGCCGGGGAGCTGTTTTTT.

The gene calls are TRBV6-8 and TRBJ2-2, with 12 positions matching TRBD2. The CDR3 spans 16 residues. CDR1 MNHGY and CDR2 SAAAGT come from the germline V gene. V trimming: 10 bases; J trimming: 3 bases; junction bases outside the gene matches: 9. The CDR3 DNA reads TGTGCCACAAGGTTCCGACTAGCGGGAGACACCGGGGAGCTGTTTTTT. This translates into CATRFRLAGDTGELFF.